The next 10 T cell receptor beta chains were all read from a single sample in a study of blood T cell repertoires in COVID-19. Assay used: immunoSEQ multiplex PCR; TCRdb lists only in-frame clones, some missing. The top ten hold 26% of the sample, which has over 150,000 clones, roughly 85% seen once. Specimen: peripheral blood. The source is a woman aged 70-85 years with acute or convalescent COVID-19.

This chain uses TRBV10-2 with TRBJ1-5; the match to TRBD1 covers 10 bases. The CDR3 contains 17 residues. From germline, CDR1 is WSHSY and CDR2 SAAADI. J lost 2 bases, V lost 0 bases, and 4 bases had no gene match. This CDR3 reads CASSESWTGGGNQPQHF. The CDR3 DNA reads TGCGCCAGCAGTGAGTCCTGGACAGGGGGTGGCAATCAGCCCCAGCATTTT.

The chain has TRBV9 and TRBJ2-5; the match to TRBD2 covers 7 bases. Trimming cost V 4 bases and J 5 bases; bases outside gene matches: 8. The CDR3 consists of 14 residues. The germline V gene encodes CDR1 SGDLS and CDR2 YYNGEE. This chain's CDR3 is CASSSRLAQETQYF. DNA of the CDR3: TGTGCCAGCAGCTCTCGACTAGCCCAGGAGACCCAGTACTTC.

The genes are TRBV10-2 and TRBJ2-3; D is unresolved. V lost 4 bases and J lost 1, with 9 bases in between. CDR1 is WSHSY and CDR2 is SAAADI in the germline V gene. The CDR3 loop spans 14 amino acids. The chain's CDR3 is CASSGGGGTDTQYF. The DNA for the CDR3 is TGCGCCAGCAGTGGAGGCGGAGGCACAGATACGCAGTATTTT.

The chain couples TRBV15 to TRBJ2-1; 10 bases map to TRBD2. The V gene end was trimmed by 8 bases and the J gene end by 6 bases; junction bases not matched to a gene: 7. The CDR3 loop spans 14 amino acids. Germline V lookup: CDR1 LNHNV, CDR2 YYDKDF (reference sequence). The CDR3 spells CATGELAGFNEQFF. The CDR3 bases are TGTGCCACCGGGGAACTAGCGGGGTTCAATGAGCAGTTCTTC.

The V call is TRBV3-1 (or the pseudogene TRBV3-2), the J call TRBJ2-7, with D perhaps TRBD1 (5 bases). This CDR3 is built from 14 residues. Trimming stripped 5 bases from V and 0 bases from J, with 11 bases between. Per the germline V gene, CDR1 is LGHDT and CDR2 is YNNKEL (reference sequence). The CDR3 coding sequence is TGTGCCAGCAGCAAGGACACGATCTCCTACGAGCAGTACTTC. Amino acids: CASSKDTISYEQYF.

CDR3 coding DNA: TGTGCCAGCAGCCCAACCGGGACTAGCGGTTCCTTGGGGTATTTT. This sequence encodes CASSPTGTSGSLGYF. The chain links TRBV9 to TRBJ2-3; 11 bases fit TRBD2. J was trimmed by 14 bases and V by 4 bases; bases with no gene match: 15. This CDR3 is 15 amino acids long. Looked up from germline, CDR1 is SGDLS and CDR2 is YYNGEE.

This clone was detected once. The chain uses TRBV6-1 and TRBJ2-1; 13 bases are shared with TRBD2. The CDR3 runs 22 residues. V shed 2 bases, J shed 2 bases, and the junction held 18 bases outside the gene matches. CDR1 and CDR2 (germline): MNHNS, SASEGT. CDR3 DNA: TGTGCCAGCAGTGAATCCGCCCACCCACGAAGACTAGCGGGAGGCCCCTACAATGAGCAGTTCTTC. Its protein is CASSESAHPRRLAGGPYNEQFF.

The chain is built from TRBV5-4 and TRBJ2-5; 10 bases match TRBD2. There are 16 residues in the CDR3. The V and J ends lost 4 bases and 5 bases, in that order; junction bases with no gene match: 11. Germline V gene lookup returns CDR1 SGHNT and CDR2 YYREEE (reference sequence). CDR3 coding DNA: TGTGCCAGCAGCCGTAGGAGCGGGAGGGCCGGGGAGACCCAGTACTTC. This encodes CASSRRSGRAGETQYF. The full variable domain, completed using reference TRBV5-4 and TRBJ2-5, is ETGVTQSPTHLIKTRGQQVTLRCSSQSGHNTVSWYQQALGQGPQFIFQYYREEENGRGNFPPRFSGLQFPNYSSELNVNALELDDSALYLCASSRRSGRAGETQYFGPGTRLLVL.

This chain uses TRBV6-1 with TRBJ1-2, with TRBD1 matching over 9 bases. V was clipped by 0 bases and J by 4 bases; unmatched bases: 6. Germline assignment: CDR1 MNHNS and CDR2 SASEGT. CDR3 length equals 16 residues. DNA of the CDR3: TGTGCCAGCAGTGAAGCGTCGGGACAGGGTGGCTATGGCTACACCTTC. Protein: CASSEASGQGGYGYTF.

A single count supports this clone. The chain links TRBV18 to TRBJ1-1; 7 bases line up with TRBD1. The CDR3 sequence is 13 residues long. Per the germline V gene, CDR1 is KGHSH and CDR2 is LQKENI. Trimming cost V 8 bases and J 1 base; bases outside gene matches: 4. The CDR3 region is CASAGQPNTEAFF. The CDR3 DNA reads TGTGCCAGCGCGGGACAGCCGAACACTGAAGCTTTCTTT.